The 11 T cell receptor beta chains presented below share a single source sample, sequenced in a study of OX40 agonist ivuxolimab in advanced cancers. Method: immunoSEQ multiplex PCR; TCRdb's copy keeps in-frame clones and lacks some. The profile shows over 95,000 clones, around nine tenths of them singletons. Here the sequenced sample was CD4+ or CD8+ T cells sorted from blood, taken in a trial of the OX40 agonist ivuxolimab. The receptor source for this set is an adult with an advanced solid tumor such as melanoma, head and neck, liver or kidney cancer.

The rearrangement uses TRBV27 and TRBJ2-4; 11 bases match TRBD1. Trimming removed 5 bases from V and 9 bases from J; junction bases left unmatched: 9. Germline lookup yields CDR1 MNHEY and CDR2 SMNVEV (reference sequence). The CDR3 totals 15 residues. Written as DNA, the CDR3 is TGTGCCAGCAGTGTAGGACAGGGGGCGGGTGGCATTCAGTACTTC. Protein product: CASSVGQGAGGIQYF.

The chain is built from TRBV27 and TRBJ2-3, with no clear D. V dropped 8 bases and J dropped 10 bases, with 16 bases sitting between them. This CDR3 is 12 amino acids long. From germline, CDR1 is MNHEY and CDR2 SMNVEV (reference sequence). The chain's CDR3 is CASRTPWGAQYF. Written as DNA, the CDR3 is TGTGCCAGCCGAACCCCATGGGGTGCGCAGTATTTT.

This chain connects TRBV6-1 to TRBJ2-1; D uncertain. The CDR3 runs to 14 residues. Between the trimmed V and J ends, which lost 7 bases and 0 bases, there was a span of 10 bases. The germline V gene encodes CDR1 MNHNS and CDR2 SASEGT. CDR3 sequence reads: CASKGYSSYNEQFF. In nucleotides, the CDR3 is TGTGCCAGCAAGGGATACAGCTCCTACAATGAGCAGTTCTTC.

J is TRBJ2-5 and V is TRBV5-4; D possibly matches TRBD1 or TRBD2 (5 bases each). The germline CDR1 and CDR2 sequences are SGHNT and YYREEE (reference sequence). The CDR3 sequence is 15 residues long. Trimming took off 1 base at V and 4 bases at J, with 14 bases between the two ends. This CDR3 is CASSLRGLRAETQYF. CDR3 DNA: TGTGCCAGCAGCTTGAGGGGCCTGAGGGCAGAGACCCAGTACTTC. The full variable domain, in which reference TRBV5-4 and TRBJ2-5 provide the parts outside the CDR3, is ETGVTQSPTHLIKTRGQQVTLRCSSQSGHNTVSWYQQALGQGPQFIFQYYREEENGRGNFPPRFSGLQFPNYSSELNVNALELDDSALYLCASSLRGLRAETQYFGPGTRLLVL.

V is TRBV7-2 and J is TRBJ2-7; no reliable D call. The germline gives CDR1 SGHTA, CDR2 FQGNSA. The CDR3 runs to 12 residues. Trimming stripped 2 bases from V and 3 bases from J, with 5 bases between. The CDR3 bases are TGTGCCAGCAGCTTAAGGAGCTACGAGCAGTACTTC. It specifies CASSLRSYEQYF.

This clone was seen only once. CDR3 DNA sequence: TGTGCCAGCTCACCACCGACTGACACCGGGGAGCTGTTTTTT. Amino acids: CASSPPTDTGELFF. The chain employs TRBV18 and TRBJ2-2; D is undetermined. CDR3 length: 14 amino acids. The germline gives CDR1 KGHSH, CDR2 LQKENI. Trimming removed 0 bases from V and 3 bases from J, with 5 bases in between.

V is TRBV4-1 and J is TRBJ2-5; D unresolved. Near its end, the DNA agrees better with TRBJ2-7, so the J call may be wrong. The germline gives CDR1 MGHRA, CDR2 YSYEKL. CDR3 length equals 13 residues. Here the CDR3 reads CASSQDKGLEQYF. The CDR3 DNA is TGCGCCAGCAGCCAAGATAAAGGGCTCGAGCAGTACTTC.

V usage is TRBV4-3 and J usage is TRBJ1-5, with TRBD1 identical over 8 bases. V lost 3 bases to trimming and J lost 5 bases; unmatched junction nucleotides: 0. The germline V gene has CDR1 LGHNA and CDR2 YSLEER. There are 13 residues in the CDR3. The DNA for the CDR3 is TGCGCCAGCAGCCAGACAGGGGATCAGCCCCAGCATTTT. Amino acids: CASSQTGDQPQHF.

In regard to this clone: One junction end disagrees with the germline gene, perhaps due to a read error. The V and J genes are TRBV27 and TRBJ1-2, with a weak D call TRBD1 (5 bases). The CDR3 has 14 amino acids. Germline V gene sequence: CDR1 MNHEY, CDR2 SMNVEV (reference sequence). CDR3 loop: CASRPARANYRYTF. CDR3 DNA sequence: TGTGCCAGCAGGCCTGCCAGGGCTAACTATCGCTACACCTTC.

The genes are TRBV20-1 and TRBJ2-4; D is uncertain. CDR3 length equals 11 residues. Germline loops: CDR1 DFQATT, CDR2 SNEGSKA (reference sequence). Trimming stripped 7 bases from V and 8 bases from J, with 12 bases between. CDR3 residues: CSVPRSDIQYF. The DNA of the CDR3 is TGCAGTGTTCCTAGGTCGGACATTCAGTACTTC.

The V call is TRBV30, the J call TRBJ2-5; tentatively, D is TRBD1 (6 bases). The CDR3 has 12 amino acids. Per the germline V gene, CDR1 is GTSNPN and CDR2 is SVGIG (reference sequence). V was pared by 2 bases and J by 5 bases, with 9 bases between. CDR3 amino acids: CAWSQGYETQYF. CDR3 coding DNA: TGTGCCTGGAGTCAGGGGTATGAGACCCAGTACTTC.